This T cell receptor (beta chain) derives from a study of low-dose radiotherapy and immunotherapy resistance in tumors. Per the germline V gene, CDR1 is SQVTM and CDR2 is ANQGSEA. Trimming took 4 bases from V and 6 from J; bases not matched to a gene: 9. CDR3 size: 14 residues. The time point here: after trial treatment. As for treatment: LDRT plus nivolumab, ipilimumab, low-dose cyclophosphamide and aspirin (RACIN trial). Solid tumors that lacked tumor-infiltrating lymphocytes and were advanced were present in eligible patients. This clonotype qualifies as medium-sized. Alpha- and beta-chain coverage of first-strand cDNA came from TRAV- and TRBV-specific primers. Using a constant-region primer together with a V-primer adapter, TCRs were subjected to roughly 20 PCR cycles of amplification. The mRNA that was isolated underwent amplification by in vitro transcription. MiXCR was run by TCRdb on the reads, yielding one entry per CDR3 protein. Of tens of thousands of distinct CDR3 sequences in the sample, about 20% were seen once.

The sample in question was PBMCs, obtained after low-dose radiotherapy plus immunotherapy. The TCR was taken from a female donor with ovarian cancer. The gene calls are TRBV29-1 and TRBJ2-5; TRBD1 matches at 9 bases. The chain's CDR3 is CSVGKDRGGKTQYF. The DNA for the CDR3 is TGCAGCGTTGGAAAGGACAGGGGCGGAAAGACCCAGTACTTC.